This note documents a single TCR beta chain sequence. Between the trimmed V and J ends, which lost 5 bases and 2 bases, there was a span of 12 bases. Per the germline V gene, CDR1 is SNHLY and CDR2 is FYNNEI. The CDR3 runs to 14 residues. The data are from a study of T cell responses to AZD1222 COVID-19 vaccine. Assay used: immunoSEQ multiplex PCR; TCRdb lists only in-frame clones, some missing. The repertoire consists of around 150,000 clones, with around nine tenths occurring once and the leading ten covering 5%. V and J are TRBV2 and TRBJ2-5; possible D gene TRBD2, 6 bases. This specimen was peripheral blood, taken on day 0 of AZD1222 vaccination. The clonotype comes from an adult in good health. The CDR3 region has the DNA TGTGCCAGCAGTATCCGGGAGTATCAAGAGACCCAGTACTTC. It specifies CASSIREYQETQYF.